This record concerns one TCR beta chain sequence. There is no known antigen for this receptor. One base away there is no much larger clone; base qualities are not given. Patients underwent resection in Japan or China between about 2014 and 2017. Histologic diagnosis of each case was confirmed independently by two lung cancer pathologists on H&E slides. FFPE tissue was used for DNA isolation with the AllPrep DNA/RNA FFPE Kit. This record comes from a study of immune evolution from preneoplasia to lung adenocarcinoma (dated by TCRdb to 2020 to 2023). With respect to the entire study: The study combined immune gene expression, TCR sequencing and multiplex immunofluorescence to profile immune contexture across lung adenocarcinoma precursors and invasive adenocarcinoma. Resected precursor lesions (AAH, AIS, MIA) and invasive adenocarcinomas were compared with paired morphologically normal lung tissue. The sample size was set by how many specimens were available, not by a prior power calculation. The immune data were integrated with whole exome sequencing and methylation data obtained from the same cohort of nodules. The overall cohort was made up of some 49 patients with pulmonary nodules who had surgical resection. TCR sequencing data were obtained from 51 patients. The study reported that 100 to 120 samples were used for TCR sequencing. Class I HLA alleles were inferred from exome data with POLYSOLVER, and allele-specific HLA loss was detected with LOHHLA. The study at large found these results: The findings reflected association rather than direct causation, and larger cohorts with long-term follow-up and longitudinal biopsies were considered necessary. Normal lung had the highest top T cell clone frequencies, and these frequencies appeared to fall progressively from AAH through AIS, MIA and invasive adenocarcinoma. Normal lung showed the highest clonality, whereas later-stage lesions appeared to have higher T cell density and diversity but lower clonality. All patients were from Japan and China, so applicability to Western populations was uncertain.

Using the immunoSEQ hsTCRbeta Kit, TCR beta CDR3 regions were sequenced from DNA. On the authors' methods: TCR sequencing data were analysed with the ImmunoSEQ Analyzer. T cell clonality was defined as 1 minus Pielou's evenness computed on productive rearrangements. The inverse Simpson index, applied to productive templates, was used to measure T cell diversity. T cell density was expressed as TCR beta template counts normalized to usable DNA, with usable DNA estimated by amplifying and sequencing housekeeping genes. Two-sided Kruskal-Wallis tests were used to compare TCR metrics across histologic stages. TCRdb obtained this table from immuneACCESS and retained in-frame rearrangements with V and J assigned. These tables miss some clones; where compared with another copy, unresolved V genes account for less than half of the shortfall, and the remainder is unexplained. V and J calls and clone size follow that table, whereas D and trimming were derived from the DNA. The sample data list just under 2,500 clones, and roughly 85% of these were observed just once. The ten largest clones represent roughly a tenth of the sample.

The TCR comes from a person in their fifties with lung adenocarcinoma. The sequenced sample consisted of FFPE normal lung tissue adjacent to the tumor.

The bases read TGTGCCAGCAGCCAAGATCTTGACGTCAGAAACTATGGCTACACCTTC. The translation is CASSQDLDVRNYGYTF. The rearranged chain carries TRBV4-2 and TRBJ1-2, with no confidently assigned D gene. Its CDR3 holds 16 amino acids, cysteine through phenylalanine. The kept DNA is CDR3 alone, 48 bases in frame from the first base. CDR1 and CDR2 were assigned from the germline V gene as LGHNA and YNFKEQ. V and J lose 0 bases and 2 bases, and a span of 13 bases separates them.